This T cell receptor (beta chain) came from a study of T cells in Graves' hyperthyroidism and ophthalmopathy. Study-wide context: Pretreatment peripheral blood was obtained at initial diagnosis. Study-level findings and limits: Ophthalmopathy was distinguished from stable hyperthyroidism by 13 V-J signatures.

In germline, CDR1 is MGHRA, CDR2 YSYEKL. Deletions cut 1 base from V and 7 bases from J, with 13 bases between. The CDR3 length is 15 residues. TCR beta CDR3 regions were amplified from RNA transcripts. With the HTBI primer set, the TCR CDR3 went through a first round of RT-PCR. TCRdb ran MiXCR on the multiplex PCR reads and lists one entry per CDR3 protein. Of more than 300,000 distinct CDR3 sequences listed, more than 11% are singletons. As concerns this clonotype: Its antigen is still unknown.

Sequenced: blood. The receptor was derived from a woman in her 30s with Graves' hyperthyroidism. The chain is built from TRBV4-1 and TRBJ1-4; no clear D gene. CDR3 sequence reads: CASSQGEVFVEKLFF. The CDR3 nucleotides read TGCGCCAGCAGCCAAGGGGAGGTATTCGTTGAAAAACTGTTTTTT.